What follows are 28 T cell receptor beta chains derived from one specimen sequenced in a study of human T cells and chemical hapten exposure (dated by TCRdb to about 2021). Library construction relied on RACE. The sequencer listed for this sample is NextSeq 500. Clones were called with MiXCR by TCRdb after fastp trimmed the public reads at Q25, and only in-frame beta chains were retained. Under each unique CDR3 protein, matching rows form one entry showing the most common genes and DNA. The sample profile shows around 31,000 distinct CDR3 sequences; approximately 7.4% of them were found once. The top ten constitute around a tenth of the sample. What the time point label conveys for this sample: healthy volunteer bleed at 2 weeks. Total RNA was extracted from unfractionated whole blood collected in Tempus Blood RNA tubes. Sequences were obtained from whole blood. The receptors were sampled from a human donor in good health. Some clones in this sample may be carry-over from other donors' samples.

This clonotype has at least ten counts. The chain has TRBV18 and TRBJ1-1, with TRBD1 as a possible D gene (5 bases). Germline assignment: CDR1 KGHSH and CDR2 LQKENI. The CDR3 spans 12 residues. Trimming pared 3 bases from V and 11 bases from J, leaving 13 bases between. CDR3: CASSPGLVGAFF. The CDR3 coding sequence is TGTGCCAGCTCACCGGGACTCGTTGGGGCTTTCTTT.

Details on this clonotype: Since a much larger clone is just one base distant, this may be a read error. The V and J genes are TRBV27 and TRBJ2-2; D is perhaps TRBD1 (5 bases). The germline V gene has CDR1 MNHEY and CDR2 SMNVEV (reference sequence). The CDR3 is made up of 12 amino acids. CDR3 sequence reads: CTSSVGAGELFF. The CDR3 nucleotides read TGTACCAGCAGCGTAGGGGCCGGGGAGCTGTTTTTT.

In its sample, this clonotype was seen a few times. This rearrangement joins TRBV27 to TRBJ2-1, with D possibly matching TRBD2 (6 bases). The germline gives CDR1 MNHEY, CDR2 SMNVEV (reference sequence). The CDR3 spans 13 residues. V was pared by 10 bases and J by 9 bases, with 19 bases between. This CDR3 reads CAIGRRGWGEQFF. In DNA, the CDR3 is TGTGCCATCGGACGCCGGGGGTGGGGTGAGCAGTTCTTC.

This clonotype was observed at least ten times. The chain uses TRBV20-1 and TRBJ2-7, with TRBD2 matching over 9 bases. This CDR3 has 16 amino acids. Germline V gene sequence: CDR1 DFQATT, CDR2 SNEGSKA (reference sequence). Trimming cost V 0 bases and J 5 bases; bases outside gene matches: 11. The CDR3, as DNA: TGCAGTGCTAGAGATCGAGTTAGCGGGAGTTACCACGAGCAGTACTTC. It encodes CSARDRVSGSYHEQYF.

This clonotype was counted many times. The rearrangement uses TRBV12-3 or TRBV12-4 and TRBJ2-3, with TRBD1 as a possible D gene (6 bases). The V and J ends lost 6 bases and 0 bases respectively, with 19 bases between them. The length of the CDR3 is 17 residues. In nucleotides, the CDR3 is TGTGCCAGCAGCTTTAGACAGGCCTTGTCGAGCACAGATACGCAGTATTTT. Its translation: CASSFRQALSSTDTQYF.

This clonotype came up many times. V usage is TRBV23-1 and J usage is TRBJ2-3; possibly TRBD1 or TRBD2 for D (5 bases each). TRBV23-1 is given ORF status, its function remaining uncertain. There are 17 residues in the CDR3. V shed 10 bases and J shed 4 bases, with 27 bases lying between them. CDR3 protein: CATPSNSIEGQADTQYF. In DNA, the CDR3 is TGCGCCACCCCCTCAAACTCGATCGAGGGGCAGGCAGATACGCAGTATTTT.

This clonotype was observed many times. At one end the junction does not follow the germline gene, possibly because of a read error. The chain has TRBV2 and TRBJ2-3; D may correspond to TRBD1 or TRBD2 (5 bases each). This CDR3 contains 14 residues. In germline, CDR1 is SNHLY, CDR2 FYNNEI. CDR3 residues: CASSVGGNTDMQYF. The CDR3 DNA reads TGTGCCAGCAGTGTTGGGGGAAACACAGATATGCAGTATTTT. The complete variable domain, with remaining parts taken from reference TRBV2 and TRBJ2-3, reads EPEVTQTPSHQVTQMGQEVILRCVPISNHLYFYWYRQILGQKVEFLVSFYNNEISEKSEIFDDQFSVERPDGSNFTLKIRSTKLEDSAMYFCASSVGGNTDMQYFGPGTRLTVL.

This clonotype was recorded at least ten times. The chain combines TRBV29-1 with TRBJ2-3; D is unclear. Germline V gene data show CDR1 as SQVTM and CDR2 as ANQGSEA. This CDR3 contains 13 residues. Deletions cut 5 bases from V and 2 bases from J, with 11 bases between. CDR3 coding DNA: TGCAGCGTTTGGTGGCGGAACACAGATACGCAGTATTTT. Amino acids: CSVWWRNTDTQYF.

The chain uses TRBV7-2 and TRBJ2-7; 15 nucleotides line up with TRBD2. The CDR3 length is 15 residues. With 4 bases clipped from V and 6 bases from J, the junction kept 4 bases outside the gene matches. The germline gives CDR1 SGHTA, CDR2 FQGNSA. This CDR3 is CASSWTSGRVSEQYF. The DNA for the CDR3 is TGTGCCAGCAGCTGGACTAGCGGGAGGGTCTCCGAGCAGTACTTC.

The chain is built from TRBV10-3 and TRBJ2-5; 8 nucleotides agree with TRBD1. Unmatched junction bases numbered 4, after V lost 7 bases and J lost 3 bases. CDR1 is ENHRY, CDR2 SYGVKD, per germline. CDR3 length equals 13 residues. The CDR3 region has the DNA TGTGCCATCAACCAGGACAGGGAAGAGACCCAGTACTTC. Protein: CAINQDREETQYF.

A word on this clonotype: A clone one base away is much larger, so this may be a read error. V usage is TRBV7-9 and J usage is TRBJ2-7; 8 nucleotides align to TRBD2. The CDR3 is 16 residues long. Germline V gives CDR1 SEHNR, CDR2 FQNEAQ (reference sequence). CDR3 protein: CASSLASTGREYERYF. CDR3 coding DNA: TGTGCCAGCAGCTTAGCCTCTACCGGGAGGGAATACGAGCGGTACTTC. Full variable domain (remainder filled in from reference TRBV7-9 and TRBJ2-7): DTGVSQNPRHKITKRGQNVTFRCDPISEHNRLYWYRQTLGQGPEFLTYFQNEAQLEKSRLLSDRFSAERPKGSFSTLEIQRTEQGDSAMYLCASSLASTGREYERYFGPGTRLTVT.

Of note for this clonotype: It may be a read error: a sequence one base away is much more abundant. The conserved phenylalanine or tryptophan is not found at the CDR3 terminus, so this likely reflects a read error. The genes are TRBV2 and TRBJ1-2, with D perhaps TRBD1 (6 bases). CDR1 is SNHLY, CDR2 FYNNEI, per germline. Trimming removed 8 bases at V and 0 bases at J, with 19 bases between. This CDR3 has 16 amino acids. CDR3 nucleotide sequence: TGTGCCAGCCCCGCGGGGGCAGGGACCTCTAACTATGGCTACACCCTC. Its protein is CASPAGAGTSNYGYTL.

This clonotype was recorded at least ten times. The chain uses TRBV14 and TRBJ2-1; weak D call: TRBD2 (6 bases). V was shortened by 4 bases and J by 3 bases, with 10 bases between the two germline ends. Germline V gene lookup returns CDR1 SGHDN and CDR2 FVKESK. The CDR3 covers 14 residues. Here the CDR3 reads CASSPGLIYNEQFF. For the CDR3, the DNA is TGTGCCAGCAGCCCGGGACTTATCTACAATGAGCAGTTCTTC.

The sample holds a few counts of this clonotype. CDR3 loop: CASSPAHNWETQYF. For the CDR3, the DNA is TGTGCCAGCAGCCCAGCGCACAACTGGGAGACCCAGTACTTC. The chain links TRBV14 to TRBJ2-5; the D is unclear. Trimming took off 4 bases at V and 5 bases at J, with 14 bases between the two ends. This CDR3 region has 14 residues. Germline V gives CDR1 SGHDN, CDR2 FVKESK.

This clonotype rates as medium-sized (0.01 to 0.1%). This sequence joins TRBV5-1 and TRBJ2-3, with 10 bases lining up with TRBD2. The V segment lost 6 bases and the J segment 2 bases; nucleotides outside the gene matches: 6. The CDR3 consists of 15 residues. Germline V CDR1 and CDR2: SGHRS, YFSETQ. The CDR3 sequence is CASTLTSGYTDTQYF. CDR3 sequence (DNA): TGCGCCAGCACTCTGACTAGCGGGTACACAGATACGCAGTATTTT. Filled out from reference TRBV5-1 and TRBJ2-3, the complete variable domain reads KAGVTQTPRYLIKTRGQQVTLSCSPISGHRSVSWYQQTPGQGLQFLFEYFSETQRNKGNFPGRFSGRQFSNSRSEMNVSTLELGDSALYLCASTLTSGYTDTQYFGPGTRLTVL.

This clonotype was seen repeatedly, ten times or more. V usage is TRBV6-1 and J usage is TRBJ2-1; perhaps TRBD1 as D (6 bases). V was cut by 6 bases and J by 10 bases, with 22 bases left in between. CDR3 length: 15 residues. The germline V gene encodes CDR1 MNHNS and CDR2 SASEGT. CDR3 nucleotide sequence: TGTGCCAGCAGCCCGAAAGGCCCCAGGGGCTCGGAGCAGTTCTTC. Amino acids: CASSPKGPRGSEQFF.

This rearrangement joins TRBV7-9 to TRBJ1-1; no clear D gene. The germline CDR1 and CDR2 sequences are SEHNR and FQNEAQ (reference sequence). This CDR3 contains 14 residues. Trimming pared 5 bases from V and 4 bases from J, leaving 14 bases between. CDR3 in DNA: TGTGCCAGCAGCCAGGACGTGGGCGCCACTGAAGCTTTCTTT. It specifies CASSQDVGATEAFF.

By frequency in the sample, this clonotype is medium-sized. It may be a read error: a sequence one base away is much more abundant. The CDR3, as DNA: TGCGCCAGCAGCCAATGGGGGCTCTATGGCTACACCTTC. Encoded protein: CASSQWGLYGYTF. The chain employs TRBV4-1 and TRBJ1-2; D perhaps matches TRBD1 (6 bases). This CDR3 region has 13 residues. V gave up 2 bases and J gave up 4 bases, with 8 bases separating them. CDR1 is MGHRA, CDR2 YSYEKL, per germline.

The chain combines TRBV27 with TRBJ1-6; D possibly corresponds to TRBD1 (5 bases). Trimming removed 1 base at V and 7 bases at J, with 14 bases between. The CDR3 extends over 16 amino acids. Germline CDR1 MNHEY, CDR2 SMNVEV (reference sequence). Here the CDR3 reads CASSLYGRTTNSPLHF. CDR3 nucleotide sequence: TGTGCCAGCAGTTTATACGGCAGGACAACCAATTCACCCCTCCACTTT.

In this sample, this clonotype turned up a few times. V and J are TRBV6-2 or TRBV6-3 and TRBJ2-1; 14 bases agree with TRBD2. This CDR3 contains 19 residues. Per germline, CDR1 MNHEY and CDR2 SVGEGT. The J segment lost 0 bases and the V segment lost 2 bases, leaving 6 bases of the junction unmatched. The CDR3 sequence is CASSYPRLAGGSSYNEQFF. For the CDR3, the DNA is TGTGCCAGCAGTTACCCACGACTAGCGGGGGGGAGCTCCTACAATGAGCAGTTCTTC.

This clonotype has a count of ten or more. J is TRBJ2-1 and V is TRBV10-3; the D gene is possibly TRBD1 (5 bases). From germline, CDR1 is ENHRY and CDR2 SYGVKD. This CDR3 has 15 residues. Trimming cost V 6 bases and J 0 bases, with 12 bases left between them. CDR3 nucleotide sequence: TGTGCCATCAGGGATTCCCAGGGCTCCTACAATGAGCAGTTCTTC. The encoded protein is CAIRDSQGSYNEQFF.

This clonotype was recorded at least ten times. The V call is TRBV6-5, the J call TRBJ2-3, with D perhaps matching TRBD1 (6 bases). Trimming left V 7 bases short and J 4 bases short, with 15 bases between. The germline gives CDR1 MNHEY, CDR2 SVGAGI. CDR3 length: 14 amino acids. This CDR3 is CASKTARQADTQYF. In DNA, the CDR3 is TGTGCCAGCAAAACCGCAAGACAGGCAGATACGCAGTATTTT.

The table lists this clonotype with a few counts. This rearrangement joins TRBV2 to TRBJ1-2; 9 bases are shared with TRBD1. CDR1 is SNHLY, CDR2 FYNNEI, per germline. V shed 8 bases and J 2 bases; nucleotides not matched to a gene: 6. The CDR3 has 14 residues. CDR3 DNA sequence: TGTGCCAGCGTCAGACAGGGGGGAAACTATGGCTACACCTTC. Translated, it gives CASVRQGGNYGYTF.

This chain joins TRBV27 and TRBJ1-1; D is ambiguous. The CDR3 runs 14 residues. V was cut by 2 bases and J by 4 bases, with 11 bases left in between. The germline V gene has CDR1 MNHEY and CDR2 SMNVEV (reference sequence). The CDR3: CASSLGITSTEAFF. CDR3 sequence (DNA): TGTGCCAGCAGTTTAGGGATCACGAGCACTGAAGCTTTCTTT.

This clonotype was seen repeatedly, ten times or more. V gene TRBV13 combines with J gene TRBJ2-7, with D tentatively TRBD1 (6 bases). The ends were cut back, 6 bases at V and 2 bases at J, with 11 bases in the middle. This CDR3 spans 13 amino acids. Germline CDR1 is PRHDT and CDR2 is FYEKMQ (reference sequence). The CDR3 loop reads CASRLQGTYEQYF. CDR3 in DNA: TGTGCCAGCAGGTTACAGGGTACCTACGAGCAGTACTTC.

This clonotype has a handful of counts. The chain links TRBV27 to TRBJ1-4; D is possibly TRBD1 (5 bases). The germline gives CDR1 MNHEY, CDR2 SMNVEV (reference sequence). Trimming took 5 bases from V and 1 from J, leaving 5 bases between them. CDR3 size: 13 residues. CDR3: CASSGGTNEKLFF. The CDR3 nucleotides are TGTGCCAGCAGTGGGGGAACTAATGAAAAACTGTTTTTT.

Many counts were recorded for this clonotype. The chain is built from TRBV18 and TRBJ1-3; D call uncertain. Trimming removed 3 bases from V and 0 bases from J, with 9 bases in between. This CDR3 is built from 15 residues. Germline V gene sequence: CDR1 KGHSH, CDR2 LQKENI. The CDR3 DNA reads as TGTGCCAGCTCACCGGGTCCAAACTCTGGAAACACCATATATTTT. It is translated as CASSPGPNSGNTIYF.

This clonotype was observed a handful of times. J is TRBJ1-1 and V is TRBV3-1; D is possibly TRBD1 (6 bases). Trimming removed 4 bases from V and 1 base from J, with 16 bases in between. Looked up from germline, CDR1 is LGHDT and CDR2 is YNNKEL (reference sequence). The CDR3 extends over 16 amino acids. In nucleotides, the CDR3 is TGTGCCAGCAGCCCCATCAGGGGACCCAAGAACACTGAAGCTTTCTTT. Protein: CASSPIRGPKNTEAFF.